This TCR beta chain was identified in a study of vaccination and CD4 T cells after COVID-19. Study context: Recovered patients in the cohort numbered six men and four women, two of them Hispanic. Stimuli were overlapping spike peptide pools of SARS-CoV-2 and three common cold coronaviruses (HCoV-NL63, HCoV-OC43, HCoV-229E).

The treatment: approximately nine-day PBMC culture with coronavirus spike peptide pools or control peptides (ViraFEST assay). At the Johns Hopkins FTIC core, DNA taken from cultured CD4+ T cells was sequenced by way of the Oncomine TCR Beta short-read assay. Genomic DNA was extracted from cultured CD4+ T cells. Each CDR3 protein gets one entry after TCRdb re-called the PCR reads with MiXCR. The data show approximately 16,000 distinct CDR3 sequences, with approximately 80% seen just once and roughly a tenth held by the top ten. Notes on this clonotype: Its antigen is still unknown.

Per the germline V gene, CDR1 is KGHDR and CDR2 is SFDVKD. Trimming left V 9 bases short and J 4 bases short, with 17 bases between. The CDR3 is made up of 15 amino acids. The TCR sequence derives from a human donor who received a COVID-19 vaccine. The chain links TRBV24-1 to TRBJ2-2; tentatively, D is TRBD2 (5 bases). Sequenced here: CD4+ T cells from blood, cultured in vitro, sampled after SARS-CoV-2 vaccination. CDR3 bases: TGTGCCACCTCGGGATCAGGTTGGAGCACCGGGGAGCTGTTTTTT. Translation: CATSGSGWSTGELFF.